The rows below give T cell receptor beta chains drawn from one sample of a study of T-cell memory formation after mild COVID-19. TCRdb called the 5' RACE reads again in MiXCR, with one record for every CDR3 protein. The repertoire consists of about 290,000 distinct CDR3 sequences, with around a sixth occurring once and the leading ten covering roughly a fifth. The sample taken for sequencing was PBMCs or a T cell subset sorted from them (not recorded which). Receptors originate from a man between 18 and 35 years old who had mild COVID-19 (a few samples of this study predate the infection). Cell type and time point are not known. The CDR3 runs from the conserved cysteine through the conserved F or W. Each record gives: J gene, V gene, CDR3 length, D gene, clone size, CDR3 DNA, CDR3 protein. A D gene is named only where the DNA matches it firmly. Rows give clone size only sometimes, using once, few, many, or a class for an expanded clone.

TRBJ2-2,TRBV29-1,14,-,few,TGCAGCGTTGCGGGGCGGGAGAACACCGGGGAGCTGTTTTTT,CSVAGRENTGELFF
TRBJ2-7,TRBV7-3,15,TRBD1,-,TGTGCCAGCAGTCAGACCGGGACAGGGGGCTACGAGCAGTACTTC,CASSQTGTGGYEQYF
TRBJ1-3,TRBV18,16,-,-,TGTGCCAGCTCACCACATTCGCAGCGGACTGGAAACACCATATATTTT,CASSPHSQRTGNTIYF
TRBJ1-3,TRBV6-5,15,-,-,TGTGCCAGCAGTTTCGCCCGGGGCTCTGGAAACACCATATATTTT,CASSFARGSGNTIYF
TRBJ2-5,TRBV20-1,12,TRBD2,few,TGTGCCCCAATGGCTAGCGGAGAGACCCAGTACTTC,CAPMASGETQYF
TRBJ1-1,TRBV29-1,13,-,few,TGCAGCGTGGGACCAGGATCCTACACTGAAGCTTTCTTT,CSVGPGSYTEAFF
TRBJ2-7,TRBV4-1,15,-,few,TGCGCCAGCAGCCAAGATCGTCTACTTTACGGCGAGCAGTACTTC,CASSQDRLLYGEQYF
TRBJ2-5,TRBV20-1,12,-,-,TGCAGTGCCCGGGGGGCTCGAGAGACCCAGTACTTC,CSARGARETQYF
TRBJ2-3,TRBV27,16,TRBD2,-,TGTGCCAGTACTTCTAGCGGGGGGGCTGGCACAGATACGCAGTATTTT,CASTSSGGAGTDTQYF
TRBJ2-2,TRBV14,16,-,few,TGTGCCAGCAGCCAATGGTTAGGTTTCGGCACCGGGGAGCTGTTTTTT,CASSQWLGFGTGELFF
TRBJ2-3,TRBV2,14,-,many,TGTGCCAGCAGCCGACAGAGGGGCACAGATACGCAGTATTTT,CASSRQRGTDTQYF
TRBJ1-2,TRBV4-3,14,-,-,TGCGCCAGCAGCCCCGAAATCGGGCCGGGGCGCTACACCTTC,CASSPEIGPGRYTF
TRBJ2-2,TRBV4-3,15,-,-,TGCGCCAGCAGCCAAGAAGCTACATGGTCCGGGGAGCTGTTTTTT,CASSQEATWSGELFF
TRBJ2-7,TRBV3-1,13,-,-,TGTGCCAGCAGCTCCGATCTGGGCTACGAGCAGTACTTC,CASSSDLGYEQYF
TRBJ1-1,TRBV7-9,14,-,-,TGTGCCAGCAGCTTTTATTCGGGGGCAACTGAAGCTTTCTTT,CASSFYSGATEAFF
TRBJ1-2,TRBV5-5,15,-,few,TGTGCCAGCAGCTTGATTGGGGAAGCTAACTATGGCTACACCTTC,CASSLIGEANYGYTF
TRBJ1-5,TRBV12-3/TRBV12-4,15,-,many,TGTGCCAGCAGCCCCACCAGGGGTCTGGCTCAGCCCCAGCATTTT,CASSPTRGLAQPQHF
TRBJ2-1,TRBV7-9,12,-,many,TGTGCCAGCGGAGAGTCCTACAATGAGCAGTTCTTC,CASGESYNEQFF
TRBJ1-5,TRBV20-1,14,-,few,TGCAGTGCTAGAGAACAGCATAGCAATCAGCCCCAGCATTTT,CSAREQHSNQPQHF
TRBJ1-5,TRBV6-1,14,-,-,TGTGCCAGCAGTGAGGTCCCAGGCAATCAGCCCCAGCATTTT,CASSEVPGNQPQHF
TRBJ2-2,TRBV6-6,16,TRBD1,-,TGTGCCAGCAGTTACTCCGGGACAGGGACCACCGGGGAGCTGTTTTTT,CASSYSGTGTTGELFF
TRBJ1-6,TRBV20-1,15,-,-,TGCAGTGCTAGACCCAGGGAGTCCTATAATTCACCCCTCCACTTT,CSARPRESYNSPLHF
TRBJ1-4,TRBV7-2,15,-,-,TGTGCAAGCAGCTTCAGTGCTATCGGCAATGAAAAACTGTTTTTT,CASSFSAIGNEKLFF
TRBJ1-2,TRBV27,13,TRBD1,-,TGTGCCAGCAGTTCTACAGGGGGCTATGGCTACACCTTC,CASSSTGGYGYTF
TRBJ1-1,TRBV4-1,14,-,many,TGCGCCAGCAGCCTTGAAACAGCGAACACTGAAGCTTTCTTT,CASSLETANTEAFF
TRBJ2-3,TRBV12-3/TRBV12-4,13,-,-,TGTGCCAGCAGTTTATCTACGCCAGATACGCAGTATTTT,CASSLSTPDTQYF
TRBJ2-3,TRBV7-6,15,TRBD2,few,TGTGCCAGCAGCGCTAGCGGGGGCCCCGCAGATACGCAGTATTTT,CASSASGGPADTQYF
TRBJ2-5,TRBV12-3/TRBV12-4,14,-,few,TGTGCCAGCAGACCTGGCGGTCCCCAAGAGACCCAGTACTTC,CASRPGGPQETQYF
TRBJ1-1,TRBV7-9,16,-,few,TGTGCCAGCAGCCGGTCGTCTTGGTACCAGAACACTGAAGCTTTCTTT,CASSRSSWYQNTEAFF
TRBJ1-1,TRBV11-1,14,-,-,TGTGCCAGCAGCTTAAGGTGGAGGGACACTGAAGCTTTCTTT,CASSLRWRDTEAFF
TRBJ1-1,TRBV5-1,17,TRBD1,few,TGCGCCAGCAGCCCCCGGAGGACAGGGGAGGCGAACACTGAAGCTTTCTTT,CASSPRRTGEANTEAFF
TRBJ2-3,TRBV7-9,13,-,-,TGTGCCAGCGTGATTCTTAGCACAGATACGCAGTATTTT,CASVILSTDTQYF
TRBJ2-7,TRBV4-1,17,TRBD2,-,TGCGCCAGCAGCCAAGAGAAGACTAGCGGGGGGTTCTACGAGCAGTACTTC,CASSQEKTSGGFYEQYF
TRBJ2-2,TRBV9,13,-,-,TGTGCCAGCAGCGTAGCGACTCCCGGGGAGCTGTTTTTT,CASSVATPGELFF
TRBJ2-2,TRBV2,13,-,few,TGTGCCAGCCTTAGACTAAACACCGGGGAGCTGTTTTTT,CASLRLNTGELFF
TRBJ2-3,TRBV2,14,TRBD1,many,TGTGCCAGCAGCGCGGACAGGATCACAGATACGCAGTATTTT,CASSADRITDTQYF
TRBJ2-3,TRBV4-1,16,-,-,TGCGCCAGCAGCCAAGAAAGCCCTCCGAGCACAGATACGCAGTATTTT,CASSQESPPSTDTQYF
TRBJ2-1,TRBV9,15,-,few,TGTGCCAGCAGCGGTAGCGGCAGCTCCTACAATGAGCAGTTCTTC,CASSGSGSSYNEQFF
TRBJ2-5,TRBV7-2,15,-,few,TGTGCCAGCAGCTTAGGGGCAGGGTTTGGGGAGACCCAGTACTTC,CASSLGAGFGETQYF
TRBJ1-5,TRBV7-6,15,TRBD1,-,TGTGCCAGCAGCTCCGGGACAGTCGGCAATCAGCCCCAGCATTTT,CASSSGTVGNQPQHF
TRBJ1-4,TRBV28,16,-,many,TGTGCCAGCAGTTCCCCCCGGAGGGGGGGCCCTGAAAAACTGTTTTTT,CASSSPRRGGPEKLFF
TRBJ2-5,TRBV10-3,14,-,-,TGTGCCATCAGTGAGTATCCTGACCAAGAGACCCAGTACTTC,CAISEYPDQETQYF
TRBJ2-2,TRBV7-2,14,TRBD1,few,TGTGCCAGCAGCCAACAGGGGTCGACCGGGGAGCTGTTTTTT,CASSQQGSTGELFF
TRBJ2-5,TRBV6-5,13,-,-,TGTGCCAGCAGTTACGAACAGGGATGGGAGTTGAACTTC,CASSYEQGWELNF
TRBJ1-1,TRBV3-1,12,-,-,TGTGCCAGCGGCCACAAGAACACTGAAGCTTTCTTT,CASGHKNTEAFF
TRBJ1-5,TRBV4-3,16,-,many,TGCGCCAGCAGCCAAGATCTTCCAGGCTATGGCCAGCCCCAGCATTTT,CASSQDLPGYGQPQHF
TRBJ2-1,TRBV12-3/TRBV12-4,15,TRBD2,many,TGTGCCAGCAGTCTCATGGGACTAGCAAGCAATGAGCAGTTCTTC,CASSLMGLASNEQFF
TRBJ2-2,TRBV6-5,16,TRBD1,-,TGTGCCAGCAGTTACGCGGGACAGGTGAACACCGGGGAGCTGTTTTTT,CASSYAGQVNTGELFF
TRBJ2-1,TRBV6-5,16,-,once,TGTGCCAGCAGTTACTCCGGCGGAAAGTCCTACAATGAGCAGTTCTTC,CASSYSGGKSYNEQFF
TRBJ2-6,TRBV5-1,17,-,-,TGCGCCAGCAGCTTGGGACTGGAGAGCTCTGGGGCCAACGTCCTGACTTTC,CASSLGLESSGANVLTF
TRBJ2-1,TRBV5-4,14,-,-,TGTGCCAGCAGCTTGGGGGACGGGGGTCCCGAGCAGTTCTTC,CASSLGDGGPEQFF
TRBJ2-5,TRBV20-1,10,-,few,TGCAGTGCCCGTCGGGAGACCCAGTACTTC,CSARRETQYF
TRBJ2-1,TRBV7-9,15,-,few,TGTGCCAGCAGCTACGGGACGTCCCCTTACAATGAGCAGTTCTTC,CASSYGTSPYNEQFF